This T cell receptor beta chain was sequenced for a study of T cell repertoires in cytomegalovirus infection. This clonotype was found many times. Each CDR3 protein is one row after TCRdb ran MiXCR on the reads. The sample has fewer than 200,000 distinct CDR3 sequences; approximately 20% are singletons. CDR3 length equals 13 residues. Germline values: CDR1 SGHTA, CDR2 FQGNSA. V lost 0 bases and J 15 bases, leaving 15 bases between the germline ends. The chain joins TRBV7-2 to TRBJ2-1; perhaps TRBD2 as D (5 bases). Material: PBMCs. The sequence was collected from a human donor in good health (CMV status not recorded). Some clones in this sample may be carry-over from other donors' samples. This CDR3 reads CASSLARSGEGFF. CDR3 nucleotides: TGTGCCAGCAGCTTAGCGCGGTCCGGAGAGGGGTTCTTC.